This passage covers 21 T cell receptor beta chains from one sample sequenced in a study of cytomegalovirus exposure and HLA in healthy donors. Libraries were prepared by immunoSEQ multiplex PCR; TCRdb keeps only in-frame clonotypes and omits some of them. The sample lists 160,000 or so clones, almost 85% occurring once. The sequenced material came from PBMCs. The source of these receptors is a man aged 30-40 years in good health and CMV-seropositive.

CDR3 region: CARGTQENQETQYF. The CDR3 coding sequence is TGTGCCAGAGGGACTCAAGAGAACCAAGAGACCCAGTACTTC. The V gene is TRBV19, the J gene TRBJ2-5; D is possibly TRBD2 (6 bases). The CDR3 consists of 14 residues. CDR1 is LNHDA, CDR2 SQIVND, per germline (reference sequence). V was cut by 9 bases and J by 0 bases, with 14 bases left in between.

The genes are TRBV7-2 and TRBJ2-7; maybe TRBD2 (7 bases). CDR3 length: 14 amino acids. Trimming left V 8 bases short and J 1 base short, with 15 bases between. Germline CDR1 SGHTA, CDR2 FQGNSA. CDR3 nucleotides: TGTGCCAGCCTACAGGGCGGGGGTTCCTACGAGCAGTACTTC. Translation gives CASLQGGGSYEQYF.

The genes are TRBV7-3 and TRBJ2-2, with 12 bases that match TRBD2. Losses at the gene ends were 3 bases for V and 8 bases for J; bases not matched to a gene: 13. This CDR3 is built from 18 residues. Germline V CDR1 and CDR2: SGHTA, FQGTGA. The CDR3 reads CASSFHTPSSGGAGELFF. As DNA, the CDR3 is TGTGCCAGCAGCTTCCACACGCCCTCTAGCGGGGGGGCTGGGGAGCTGTTTTTT.

The rearrangement uses TRBV25-1 and TRBJ1-1, with TRBD1 identical over 9 bases. Per the germline V gene, CDR1 is MGHDK and CDR2 is SYGVNS. This CDR3 region has 14 residues. Trimming took 0 bases from V and 10 from J; bases not matched to a gene: 6. In DNA, the CDR3 is TGTGCCAGCAGTGAATATAGGGGACAGGGTATAGCTTTCTTT. Its translation: CASSEYRGQGIAFF.

The rearrangement links TRBV30 to TRBJ2-3; 7 bases are a match to TRBD1. After removal of 3 bases from V and 3 bases from J, the junction contained 3 bases not matched to a gene. CDR3 length equals 13 residues. Germline assignment: CDR1 GTSNPN and CDR2 SVGIG (reference sequence). The CDR3 DNA sequence: TGTGCCTGGAGCCTACAGGGGACAGATACGCAGTATTTT. It specifies CAWSLQGTDTQYF.

The chain couples TRBV6-5 to TRBJ1-5, with 8 nucleotides matching TRBD1. This CDR3 has 14 residues. V lost 4 bases, J lost 9 bases, and 8 bases stayed unmatched. Germline V gene sequence: CDR1 MNHEY, CDR2 SVGAGI. CDR3 bases: TGTGCCAGCAGTTTAGCACAGGGGGGAACGCCCCAGCATTTT. It codes for CASSLAQGGTPQHF.

This clone has just a few counts. The chain recombines TRBV7-2 with TRBJ2-1; 9 bases map to TRBD1. V lost 5 bases, J lost 11 bases, and 13 bases stayed unmatched. Looked up from germline, CDR1 is SGHTA and CDR2 is FQGNSA. This CDR3 spans 15 amino acids. CDR3 sequence reads: CASSPTTGGSRKQFF. The CDR3 region has the DNA TGTGCCAGCAGCCCCACGACAGGGGGGAGTAGGAAGCAGTTCTTC.

V usage is TRBV9 and J usage is TRBJ1-6; D not resolved. Looked up from germline, CDR1 is SGDLS and CDR2 is YYNGEE. V lost 2 bases and J lost 7, with 10 bases in between. CDR3 size: 14 residues. The CDR3 protein is CASSVGDRNSPLHF. Here the CDR3 DNA reads TGTGCCAGCAGCGTCGGGGATCGGAATTCACCCCTCCACTTT.

The J gene is TRBJ1-1, the V gene TRBV18; D may be TRBD1 (6 bases). The germline V gene has CDR1 KGHSH and CDR2 LQKENI. V was cut by 3 bases and J by 6 bases, with 23 bases left in between. The CDR3 has 17 amino acids. CDR3 residues: CASSPRKIGGGESEAFF. CDR3 sequence (DNA): TGTGCCAGCTCACCCCGTAAAATTGGGGGGGGCGAGTCTGAAGCTTTCTTT.

The rearrangement links TRBV7-6 to TRBJ2-7, with 7 bases fitting TRBD1. The CDR3 extends over 16 amino acids. With V trimmed by 1 base and J by 2 bases, 8 bases remained unmatched. The V gene's germline CDR1 is SGHVS and CDR2 FNYEAQ. The CDR3, as DNA: TGTGCCAGCAGCTTAGGGCGACAGGGCCCAACCTACGAGCAGTACTTC. Translated, it gives CASSLGRQGPTYEQYF. Full variable domain (rest looked up from reference TRBV7-6 and TRBJ2-7): GAGVSQSPRYKVTKRGQDVALRCDPISGHVSLYWYRQALGQGPEFLTYFNYEAQQDKSGLPNDRFSAERPEGSISTLTIQRTEQRDSAMYRCASSLGRQGPTYEQYFGPGTRLTVT.

The CDR3 coding sequence is TGTGCCAGCAGCTTGACCCTAGCGGAAGATTACAATGAGCAGTTCTTC. This encodes CASSLTLAEDYNEQFF. The V gene is TRBV11-2, the J gene TRBJ2-1; 7 bases align to TRBD2. Germline values: CDR1 SGHAT, CDR2 FQNNGV. V lost 3 bases and J lost 4; bases outside the gene matches: 9. This CDR3 is built from 16 residues.

The CDR3: CASSVGDSPAYGYTF. CDR3 in DNA: TGTGCCAGCAGCGTCGGGGACAGCCCGGCCTATGGCTACACCTTC. V and J are TRBV9 and TRBJ1-2; TRBD1 agrees at 7 bases. This CDR3 comprises 15 residues. With V trimmed by 2 bases and J by 4 bases, 8 bases remained unmatched. The germline V gene has CDR1 SGDLS and CDR2 YYNGEE.

This clone came up once. This chain uses TRBV6-6 with TRBJ2-3; a possible D gene is TRBD2 (6 bases). The V gene's germline CDR1 is MNHNY and CDR2 SVGAGI (reference sequence). V was shortened by 4 bases and J by 9 bases, with 17 bases between the two germline ends. The CDR3 is 14 residues long. CDR3 in DNA: TGTGCCAGCAGTTCTCAGCGGGTAGTACGGACGCAGTATTTT. Its protein product is CASSSQRVVRTQYF.

The chain carries TRBV6-6 and TRBJ1-5; 10 nucleotides match TRBD1. The V gene's germline CDR1 is MNHNY and CDR2 SVGAGI (reference sequence). The CDR3 loop spans 15 amino acids. The junction had 7 bases not matched to a gene; V was cut back by 6 bases and J by 5 bases. The DNA for the CDR3 is TGTGCCAGCAGCCGGGACAGGGGCCCGCATCAGCCCCAGCATTTT. This codes for CASSRDRGPHQPQHF.

The chain links TRBV28 to TRBJ2-7, with a tentative D call TRBD1 (8 bases). This CDR3 comprises 19 residues. The germline CDR1 and CDR2 sequences are MDHEN and SYDVKM. V lost 3 bases and J 5 bases, leaving 29 bases between the germline ends. The CDR3 coding sequence is TGTGCCAGCAGTTTCCTTCAGGGGGCGGATCGACTAGCCAGGGACGAGCAGTACTTC. Protein sequence: CASSFLQGADRLARDEQYF.

The V call is TRBV7-9, the J call TRBJ2-2, with 10 bases identical to TRBD1. With V trimmed by 4 bases and J by 5 bases, 4 bases remained unmatched. The CDR3 covers 15 residues. In germline, CDR1 is SEHNR, CDR2 FQNEAQ (reference sequence). The CDR3 DNA reads as TGTGCCAGCAGCTGGGGGACAGGGGATACCGGGGAGCTGTTTTTT. Protein product: CASSWGTGDTGELFF.

This chain joins TRBV5-1 and TRBJ2-5; TRBD1 is a possible D gene (6 bases). CDR1 and CDR2 from the germline V gene are SGHRS and YFSETQ. The CDR3 covers 13 residues. V gave up 4 bases and J gave up 5 bases, with 12 bases separating them. The CDR3 DNA is TGCGCCAGCAGCATACAGGGAAGGGAGACCCAGTACTTC. Its protein is CASSIQGRETQYF.

V is TRBV29-1 and J is TRBJ2-5; perhaps TRBD1 as D (6 bases). Trimming shortened V by 5 bases and J by 5 bases, and 15 bases separated the two germline ends. CDR1 SQVTM and CDR2 ANQGSEA come from the germline V gene. This CDR3 region has 13 residues. The DNA of the CDR3 is TGCAGCGTTCAGCAAGGGGGTGGCGAGACCCAGTACTTC. Translated, it gives CSVQQGGGETQYF.

The CDR3 nucleotides read TGTGCCAGCAGGGGACTAGCGGGAGCCTACGAGCAGTACTTC. Translated: CASRGLAGAYEQYF. V is TRBV6-1 and J is TRBJ2-7; TRBD2 agrees at 14 bases. Germline lookup yields CDR1 MNHNS and CDR2 SASEGT. The CDR3 length is 14 residues. Trimming cost V 6 bases and J 2 bases; bases outside gene matches: 0.

This rearrangement joins TRBV28 to TRBJ2-3; 8 bases agree with TRBD1. V was clipped by 6 bases and J by 5 bases; unmatched bases: 16. CDR1 is MDHEN and CDR2 is SYDVKM in the germline V gene. The CDR3 is made up of 17 amino acids. The CDR3 is CASSSAPGQVGRDTQYF. In nucleotides, the CDR3 is TGTGCCAGCAGCAGTGCCCCGGGACAGGTCGGAAGAGATACGCAGTATTTT.

The chain links TRBV6-5 to TRBJ2-7; tentatively, D is TRBD1 (6 bases). This CDR3 is built from 13 residues. V lost 5 bases and J lost 0, with 8 bases in between. Germline lookup yields CDR1 MNHEY and CDR2 SVGAGI. The CDR3, as DNA: TGTGCCAGCAGTCGGACAGACTCCTACGAGCAGTACTTC. This codes for CASSRTDSYEQYF.